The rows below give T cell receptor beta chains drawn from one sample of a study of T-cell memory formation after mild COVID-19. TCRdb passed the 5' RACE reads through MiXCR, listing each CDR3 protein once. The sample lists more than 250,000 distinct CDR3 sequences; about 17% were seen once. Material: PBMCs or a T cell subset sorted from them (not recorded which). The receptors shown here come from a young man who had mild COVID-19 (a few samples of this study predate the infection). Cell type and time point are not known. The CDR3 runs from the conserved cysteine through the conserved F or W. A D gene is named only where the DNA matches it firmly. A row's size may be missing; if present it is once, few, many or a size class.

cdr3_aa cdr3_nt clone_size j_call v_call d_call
CSAPTGVGAEAFF TGCAGTGCCCCGACAGGGGTTGGCGCTGAAGCTTTCTTT NA TRBJ1-1 TRBV20-1 TRBD1
CASSPPAGVTDTQYF TGTGCCAGCAGTCCCCCTGCGGGGGTTACAGATACGCAGTATTTT NA TRBJ2-3 TRBV12-3/TRBV12-4 TRBD2
CASSTGQGAGRTYGYTF TGCGCCAGCAGCACCGGACAGGGGGCAGGACGGACCTATGGCTACACCTTC few TRBJ1-2 TRBV4-1 TRBD1
CASSPDPGGQETQYF TGCGCCAGCAGCCCCGACCCGGGGGGCCAAGAGACCCAGTACTTC NA TRBJ2-5 TRBV5-1 TRBD2
CASSFGGGAGPQHF TGTGCCAGCAGCTTTGGTGGGGGCGCGGGTCCCCAGCATTTT NA TRBJ1-5 TRBV7-9 NA
CASRANDLNTEAFF TGTGCCAGCAGGGCTAATGATTTGAACACTGAAGCTTTCTTT few TRBJ1-1 TRBV6-2/TRBV6-3 NA
CASSKQGFNSEQYF TGTGCCAGCAGCAAACAGGGGTTCAACAGCGAGCAGTACTTC once TRBJ2-7 TRBV7-2 TRBD1
CASDTTRGGRPTDTQYF TGTGCCAGCGATACTACAAGGGGGGGGCGACCCACAGATACGCAGTATTTT few TRBJ2-3 TRBV11-2 NA
CASSPGRGAYTEAFF TGCGCCAGCAGCCCGGGGCGGGGGGCCTACACTGAAGCTTTCTTT few TRBJ1-1 TRBV5-1 NA
CASSYMTVGAQYF TGTGCCAGCAGTTATATGACGGTTGGTGCGCAGTATTTT few TRBJ2-3 TRBV27 NA
CSAFPSGRLLTDTQYF TGCAGTGCTTTCCCTAGCGGGAGATTACTCACAGATACGCAGTATTTT few TRBJ2-3 TRBV20-1 TRBD2
CSAGTVNSGANVLTF TGCAGCGCCGGGACAGTTAACTCTGGGGCCAACGTCCTGACTTTC NA TRBJ2-6 TRBV29-1 TRBD1
CASSRLGLAGKGETQYF TGCGCCAGCAGCCGATTGGGACTAGCGGGGAAAGGAGAGACCCAGTACTTC NA TRBJ2-5 TRBV5-1 TRBD2